The clone carrying this T cell receptor (beta chain) was detected a few times. From germline, CDR1 is SGHRS and CDR2 YFSETQ. This CDR3 is built from 14 residues. The trim removed 4 bases at V and 5 bases at J, leaving 5 bases unmatched. The sample comes from a study of blood T cell repertoires in COVID-19. The data were produced by immunoSEQ multiplex PCR, yet TCRdb's version contains in-frame clones alone and is incomplete. Of about 200,000 clones listed, 80% to 90% are singletons. The TCR was taken from a man between 25 and 39 years old who had recovered from COVID-19. The chain employs TRBV5-1 and TRBJ2-2; TRBD1 matches at 7 bases. Sequencing was carried out using PBMCs or T cells enriched from blood (not recorded which). CDR3 protein: CASSMRQGTGELFF. As DNA, the CDR3 is TGCGCCAGCAGCATGAGACAGGGTACCGGGGAGCTGTTTTTT.